This T cell receptor beta chain was sequenced for a study of cytomegalovirus exposure and HLA in healthy donors. The study's findings and limits: Among TCR beta chains, those listed as cytomegalovirus-associated numbered about 160.

V lost 4 bases to trimming and J lost 5 bases, with 20 bases between them. Per the germline V gene, CDR1 is PRHDT and CDR2 is FYEKMQ (reference sequence). The CDR3 has 16 amino acids. As for this clone: The antigen is undetermined.

Repertoires were generated with immunoSEQ multiplex PCR, while TCRdb's copy carries only in-frame clones and drops some. The profile shows over 120,000 clones, 90% of them singletons. The receptor's source is a woman aged 25-40 years in good health and CMV-seropositive. The rearrangement uses TRBV13 and TRBJ2-5; possible D gene TRBD2, 6 bases. Sequencing was performed on PBMCs. The CDR3 here is CASSSTGTLEGETQYF. CDR3 sequence (DNA): TGTGCCAGCAGCTCTACCGGGACTCTTGAGGGGGAGACCCAGTACTTC.